The clone carrying this T cell receptor beta chain was seen more than once but under ten times. No antigen is known for it. The data are from a study of Graves' ophthalmopathy and Graves' hyperthyroidism. Turning to the study itself: Sampling took place at initial diagnosis, with peripheral blood obtained before any treatment. Study-wide findings and caveats: A model of 13 signatures distinguished ophthalmopathy from stable hyperthyroidism at less than 90% sensitivity and about 80% specificity. Most thyroid clonotypes with frequency above 0.001 were detected in blood too.

TCR beta CDR3 regions were amplified from RNA transcripts. Amplification began with first-round RT-PCR using HTBI primers, then second-round multiplex PCR was performed. MiXCR, run by TCRdb on the multiplex PCR reads, gives a single entry per CDR3 protein. The sample comprises approximately 640,000 distinct CDR3 sequences, about 40% of which are singletons, and over 2.5% rests with the top ten. V shed 1 base and J 7 bases; nucleotides not matched to a gene: 6. From germline, CDR1 is LNHDA and CDR2 SQIVND (reference sequence). The CDR3 spans 14 residues. The TCR comes from an adult man with Graves' ophthalmopathy. The material sequenced was peripheral blood. The chain has TRBV19 and TRBJ2-7, with 8 bases fitting TRBD1. For the CDR3, the DNA is TGTGCCAGTAGTATAGGGACAGGGAAATGGGAGCAGTACTTC. Protein product: CASSIGTGKWEQYF.